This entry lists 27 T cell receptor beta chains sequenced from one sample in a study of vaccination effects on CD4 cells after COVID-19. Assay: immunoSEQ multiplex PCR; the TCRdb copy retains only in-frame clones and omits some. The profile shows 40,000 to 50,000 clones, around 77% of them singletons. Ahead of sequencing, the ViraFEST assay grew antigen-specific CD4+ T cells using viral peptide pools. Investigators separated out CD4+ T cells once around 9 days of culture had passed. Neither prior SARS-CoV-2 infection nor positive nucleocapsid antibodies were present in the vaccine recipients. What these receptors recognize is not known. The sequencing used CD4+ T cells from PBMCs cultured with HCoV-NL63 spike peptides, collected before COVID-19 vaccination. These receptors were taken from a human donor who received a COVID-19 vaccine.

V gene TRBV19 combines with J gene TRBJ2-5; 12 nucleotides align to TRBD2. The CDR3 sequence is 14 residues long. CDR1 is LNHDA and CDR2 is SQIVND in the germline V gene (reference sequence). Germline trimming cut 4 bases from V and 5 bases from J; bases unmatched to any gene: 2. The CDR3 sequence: CASSRLAGAETQYF. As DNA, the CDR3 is TGTGCCAGTAGTAGACTAGCGGGGGCGGAGACCCAGTACTTC.

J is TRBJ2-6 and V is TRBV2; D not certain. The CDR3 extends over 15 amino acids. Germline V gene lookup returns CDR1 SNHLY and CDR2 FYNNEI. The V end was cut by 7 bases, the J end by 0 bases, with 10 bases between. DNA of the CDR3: TGTGCCAGCACCGATCGGAGCTCTGGGGCCAACGTCCTGACTTTC. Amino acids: CASTDRSSGANVLTF.

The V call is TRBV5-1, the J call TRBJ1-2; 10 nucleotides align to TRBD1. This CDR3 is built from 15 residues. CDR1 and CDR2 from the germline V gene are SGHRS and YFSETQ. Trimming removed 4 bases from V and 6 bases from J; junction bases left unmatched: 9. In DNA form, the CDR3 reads TGCGCCAGCAGCGCGGGGGGACAGGGGATTCATGGCTACACCTTC. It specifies CASSAGGQGIHGYTF.

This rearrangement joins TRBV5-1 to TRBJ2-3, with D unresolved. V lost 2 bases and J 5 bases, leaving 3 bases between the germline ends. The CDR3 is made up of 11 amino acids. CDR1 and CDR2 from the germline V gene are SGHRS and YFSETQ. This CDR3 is CASSFGDTQYF. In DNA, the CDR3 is TGCGCCAGCAGCTTCGGAGATACGCAGTATTTT.

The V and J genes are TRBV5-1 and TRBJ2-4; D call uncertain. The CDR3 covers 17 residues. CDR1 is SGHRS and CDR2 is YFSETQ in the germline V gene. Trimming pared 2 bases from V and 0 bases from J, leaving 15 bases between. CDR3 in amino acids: CASSLAESALAKNIQYF. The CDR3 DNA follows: TGCGCCAGCAGCTTAGCAGAGTCGGCCTTAGCCAAAAACATTCAGTACTTC.

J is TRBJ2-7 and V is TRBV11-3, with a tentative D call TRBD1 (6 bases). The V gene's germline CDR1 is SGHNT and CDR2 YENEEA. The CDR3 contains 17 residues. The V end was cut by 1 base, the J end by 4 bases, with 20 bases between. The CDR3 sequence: CASSLANRVRPRYEQYV. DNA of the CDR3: TGTGCCAGCAGCTTAGCGAACAGGGTGCGCCCTAGGTACGAGCAGTACGTC.

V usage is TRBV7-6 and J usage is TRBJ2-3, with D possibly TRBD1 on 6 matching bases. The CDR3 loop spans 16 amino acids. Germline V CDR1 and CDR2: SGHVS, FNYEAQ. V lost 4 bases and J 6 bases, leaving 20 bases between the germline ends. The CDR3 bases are TGTGCCAGCAGCTCTGTTCATTATGCCAGGGGTGATACGCAGTATTTT. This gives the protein CASSSVHYARGDTQYF.

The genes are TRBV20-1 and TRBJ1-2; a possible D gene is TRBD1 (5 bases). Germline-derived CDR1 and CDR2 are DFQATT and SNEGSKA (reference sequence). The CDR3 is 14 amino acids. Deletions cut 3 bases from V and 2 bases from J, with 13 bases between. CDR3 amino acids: CSASPREHNYGYTF. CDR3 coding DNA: TGCAGTGCTAGTCCCAGGGAGCACAACTATGGCTACACCTTC.

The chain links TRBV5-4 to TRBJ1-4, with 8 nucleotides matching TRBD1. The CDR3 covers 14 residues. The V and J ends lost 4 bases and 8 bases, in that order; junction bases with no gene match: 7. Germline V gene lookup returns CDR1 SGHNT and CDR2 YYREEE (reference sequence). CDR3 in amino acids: CASSGGQAQEKLFF. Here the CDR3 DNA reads TGTGCCAGCAGCGGGGGACAGGCGCAAGAAAAACTGTTTTTT.

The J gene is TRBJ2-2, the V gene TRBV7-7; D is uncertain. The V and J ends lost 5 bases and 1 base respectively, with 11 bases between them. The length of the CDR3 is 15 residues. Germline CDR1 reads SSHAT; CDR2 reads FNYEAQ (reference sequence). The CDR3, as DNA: TGTGCCAGCAGCCCTTGGACGGAGAACACCGGGGAGCTGTTTTTT. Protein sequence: CASSPWTENTGELFF.

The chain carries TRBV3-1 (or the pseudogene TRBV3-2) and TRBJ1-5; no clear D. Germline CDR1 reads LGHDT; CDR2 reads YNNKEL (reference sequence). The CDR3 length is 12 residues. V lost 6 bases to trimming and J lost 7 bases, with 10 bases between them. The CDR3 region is CASSSLNQPQHF. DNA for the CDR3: TGTGCCAGCAGTAGTCTCAACCAGCCCCAGCATTTT.

CDR3 sequence: CASSLSGPQGAQPPLHF. CDR3 nucleotide sequence: TGTGCCAGCAGTTTATCCGGACCCCAAGGGGCGCAGCCACCCCTCCACTTT. The rearrangement joins TRBV28 to TRBJ1-6, with D possibly matching TRBD1 (5 bases). Germline CDR1 is MDHEN and CDR2 is SYDVKM. The CDR3 has 17 residues. Trimming cost V 1 base and J 11 bases, with 21 bases left between them.

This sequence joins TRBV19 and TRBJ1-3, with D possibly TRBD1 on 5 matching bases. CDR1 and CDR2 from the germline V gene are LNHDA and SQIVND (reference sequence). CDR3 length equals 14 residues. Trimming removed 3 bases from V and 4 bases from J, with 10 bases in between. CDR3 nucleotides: TGTGCCAGTAGTATCCGGGACGTAGGAAACACCATATATTTT. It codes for CASSIRDVGNTIYF.

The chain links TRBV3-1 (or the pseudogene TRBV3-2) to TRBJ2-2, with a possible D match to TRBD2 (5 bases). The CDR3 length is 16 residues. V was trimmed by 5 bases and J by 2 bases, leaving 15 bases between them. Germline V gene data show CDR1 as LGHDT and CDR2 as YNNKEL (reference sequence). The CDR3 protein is CASSFGLDENTGELFF. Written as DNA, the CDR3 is TGTGCCAGCAGCTTCGGACTCGACGAAAACACCGGGGAGCTGTTTTTT.

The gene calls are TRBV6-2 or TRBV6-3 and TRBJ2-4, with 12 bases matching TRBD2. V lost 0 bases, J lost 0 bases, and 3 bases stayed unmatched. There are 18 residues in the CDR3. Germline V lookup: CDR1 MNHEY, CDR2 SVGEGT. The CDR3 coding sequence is TGTGCCAGCAGTTACTCGGCTAGCGGGGGGGCAGCCAAAAACATTCAGTACTTC. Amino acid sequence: CASSYSASGGAAKNIQYF.

The CDR3 region has the DNA TGTGCCAGCAGCTTAGGTCGGCAGTACCAAGAGACCCAGTACTTC. It translates to CASSLGRQYQETQYF. The chain is built from TRBV11-2 and TRBJ2-5, with D uncertain. The CDR3 length is 15 residues. Germline V CDR1 and CDR2: SGHAT, FQNNGV. Trimming stripped 1 base from V and 0 bases from J, with 9 bases between.

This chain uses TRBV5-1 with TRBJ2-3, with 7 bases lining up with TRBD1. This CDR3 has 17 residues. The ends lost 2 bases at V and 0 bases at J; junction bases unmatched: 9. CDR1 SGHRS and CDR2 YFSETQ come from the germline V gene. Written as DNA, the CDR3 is TGCGCCAGCAGCTTCTTACCGGGACAGACTAGCACAGATACGCAGTATTTT. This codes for CASSFLPGQTSTDTQYF.

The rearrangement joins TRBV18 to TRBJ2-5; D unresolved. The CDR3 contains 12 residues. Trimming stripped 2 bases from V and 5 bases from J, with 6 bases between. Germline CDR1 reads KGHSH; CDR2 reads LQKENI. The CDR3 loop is CASSPGIETQYF. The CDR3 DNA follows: TGTGCCAGCTCACCAGGGATCGAGACCCAGTACTTC.

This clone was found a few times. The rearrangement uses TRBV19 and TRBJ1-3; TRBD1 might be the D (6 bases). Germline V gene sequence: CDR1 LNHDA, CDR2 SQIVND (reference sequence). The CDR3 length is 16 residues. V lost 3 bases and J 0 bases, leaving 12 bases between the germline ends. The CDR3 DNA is TGTGCCAGTAGTATCGGGCAGGGGCGCTCTGGAAACACCATATATTTT. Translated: CASSIGQGRSGNTIYF.

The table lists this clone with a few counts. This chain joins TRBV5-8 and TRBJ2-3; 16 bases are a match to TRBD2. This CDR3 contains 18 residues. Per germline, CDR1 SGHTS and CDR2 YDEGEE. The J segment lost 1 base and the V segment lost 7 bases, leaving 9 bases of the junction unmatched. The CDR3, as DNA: TGTGCCAGCCCACGGGGACTAGCGGGGGGGCAGGGCACAGATACGCAGTATTTT. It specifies CASPRGLAGGQGTDTQYF.

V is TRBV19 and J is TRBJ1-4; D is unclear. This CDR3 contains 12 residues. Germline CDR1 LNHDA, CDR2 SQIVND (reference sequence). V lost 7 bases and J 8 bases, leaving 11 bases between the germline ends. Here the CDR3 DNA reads TGTGCCAGTAACTCGGGTGGGGAAAAACTGTTTTTT. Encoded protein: CASNSGGEKLFF.

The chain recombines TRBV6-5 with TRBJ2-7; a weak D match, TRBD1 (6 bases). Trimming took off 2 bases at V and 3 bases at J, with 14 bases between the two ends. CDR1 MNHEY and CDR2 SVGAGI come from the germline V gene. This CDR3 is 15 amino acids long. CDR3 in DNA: TGTGCCAGCAGTTACGTACAGGGCGTCCTCTACGAGCAGTACGTC. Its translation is CASSYVQGVLYEQYV.

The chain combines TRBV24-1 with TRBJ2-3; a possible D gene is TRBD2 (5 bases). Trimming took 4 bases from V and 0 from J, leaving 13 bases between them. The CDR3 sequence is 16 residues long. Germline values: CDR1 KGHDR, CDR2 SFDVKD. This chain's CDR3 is CATSDPGLASTDTQYF. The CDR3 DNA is TGTGCCACCAGTGACCCCGGACTGGCTAGCACAGATACGCAGTATTTT.

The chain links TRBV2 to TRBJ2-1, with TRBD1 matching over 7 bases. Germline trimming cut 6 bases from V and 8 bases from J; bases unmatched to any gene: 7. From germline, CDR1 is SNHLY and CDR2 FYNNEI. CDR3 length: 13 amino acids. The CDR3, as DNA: TGTGCCAGCAGGGCAACAGGGGTCCATGAGCAGTTCTTC. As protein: CASRATGVHEQFF.

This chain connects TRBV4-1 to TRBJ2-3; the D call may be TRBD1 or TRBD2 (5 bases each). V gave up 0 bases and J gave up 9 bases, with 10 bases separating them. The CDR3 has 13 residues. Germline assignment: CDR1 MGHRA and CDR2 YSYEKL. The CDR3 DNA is TGCGCCAGCAGCCAAGAGGGGACGACGACGCAGTATTTT. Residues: CASSQEGTTTQYF.

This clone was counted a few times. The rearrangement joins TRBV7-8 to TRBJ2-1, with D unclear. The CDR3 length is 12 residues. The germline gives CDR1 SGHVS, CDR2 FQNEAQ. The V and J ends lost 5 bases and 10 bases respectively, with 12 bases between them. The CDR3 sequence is CASSQSLGEQFF. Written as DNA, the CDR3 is TGTGCCAGCAGCCAATCATTGGGCGAGCAGTTCTTC.

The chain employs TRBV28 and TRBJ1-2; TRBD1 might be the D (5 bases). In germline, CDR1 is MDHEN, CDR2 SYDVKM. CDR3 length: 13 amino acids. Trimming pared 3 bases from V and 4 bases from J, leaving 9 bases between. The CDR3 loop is CASSLPGPYGYTF. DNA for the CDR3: TGTGCCAGCAGTTTGCCAGGGCCCTATGGCTACACCTTC.